Below, 17 T cell receptor beta chains from the same sample are listed, as sequenced in a study of siplizumab effects on memory and regulatory T cells. TCRdb keeps only in-frame clones here, not all; method: immunoSEQ multiplex PCR. The sample has 90,000 to 120,000 clones, approximately 91% seen once. Sequences were obtained from CD4+ T cells sorted from blood. The receptors were gathered from a human donor in good health. Some clones in this sample may be carry-over from other donors' samples.

This chain connects TRBV6-1 to TRBJ2-2, with D possibly TRBD1 on 6 matching bases. CDR1 is MNHNS, CDR2 SASEGT, per germline. Deletions cut 2 bases from V and 4 bases from J, with 14 bases between. The CDR3 is made up of 16 amino acids. The CDR3 spells CASSESAGVGTGELFF. CDR3 sequence (DNA): TGTGCCAGCAGTGAATCGGCAGGGGTCGGCACCGGGGAGCTGTTTTTT.

This chain connects TRBV6-6 to TRBJ2-7, with D tentatively TRBD1 (5 bases). Germline V gene data show CDR1 as MNHNY and CDR2 as SVGAGI (reference sequence). CDR3 length equals 13 residues. V lost 6 bases and J 4 bases, leaving 13 bases between the germline ends. Here the CDR3 DNA reads TGTGCCAGCAGCCGCGACAGCCGTTACGAGCAGTACTTC. Residues: CASSRDSRYEQYF.

The V and J genes are TRBV28 and TRBJ1-3; 7 bases fit TRBD1. Germline assignment: CDR1 MDHEN and CDR2 SYDVKM. The ends lost 8 bases at V and 0 bases at J; junction bases unmatched: 4. The CDR3 spans 14 residues. DNA of the CDR3: TGTGCCAGCGGCCCAGGGGGCTCTGGAAACACCATATATTTT. Residues: CASGPGGSGNTIYF.

This chain uses TRBV7-3 with TRBJ2-1; 9 nucleotides match TRBD2. The V and J ends lost 5 bases and 5 bases, in that order; junction bases with no gene match: 10. From germline, CDR1 is SGHTA and CDR2 FQGTGA. The CDR3 runs to 16 residues. The CDR3 protein is CASSPGRGRDNNEQFF. The CDR3 coding sequence is TGTGCCAGCAGCCCCGGCCGCGGGAGGGATAACAATGAGCAGTTCTTC.

The chain employs TRBV5-4 and TRBJ2-7; 7 bases map to TRBD2. Trimming at V came to 0 bases and at J to 5 bases, leaving 11 bases not matched to a gene. The CDR3 is made up of 16 amino acids. CDR1 is SGHNT, CDR2 YYREEE, per germline (reference sequence). The CDR3, as DNA: TGTGCCAGCAGCTTGGTGGGGAGGGCGACCGAGCACGAGCAGTACTTC. Its protein is CASSLVGRATEHEQYF.

This chain joins TRBV5-8 and TRBJ2-5; 7 bases map to TRBD2. Trimming at V came to 4 bases and at J to 5 bases, leaving 5 bases not matched to a gene. The germline CDR1 and CDR2 sequences are SGHTS and YDEGEE. This CDR3 region has 13 residues. CDR3 DNA sequence: TGTGCCAGCAGCCGCCGGGGGGAGGAGACCCAGTACTTC. The encoded protein is CASSRRGEETQYF.

This clone was detected once. V is TRBV7-8 and J is TRBJ1-2; D is undetermined. V was shortened by 2 bases and J by 3 bases, with 7 bases between the two germline ends. This CDR3 is built from 13 residues. CDR1 and CDR2 from the germline V gene are SGHVS and FQNEAQ. In DNA form, the CDR3 reads TGTGCCAGCAGCTTATCCCCCGACTATGGCTACACCTTC. Translation gives CASSLSPDYGYTF.

The CDR3 is CASSPRQGYEQYF. The DNA for the CDR3 is TGTGCCAGTAGTCCCAGACAGGGGTACGAGCAGTACTTC. This chain connects TRBV19 to TRBJ2-7; 8 nucleotides agree with TRBD1. The V gene's germline CDR1 is LNHDA and CDR2 SQIVND (reference sequence). The CDR3 sequence is 13 residues long. Trimming at V came to 5 bases and at J to 4 bases, leaving 4 bases not matched to a gene. The full variable domain, completed using reference TRBV19 and TRBJ2-7, is DGGITQSPKYLFRKEGQNVTLSCEQNLNHDAMYWYRQDPGQGLRLIYYSQIVNDFQKGDIAEGYSVSREKKESFPLTVTSAQKNPTAFYLCASSPRQGYEQYFGPGTRLTVT.

This clone was seen a few times. The V call is TRBV19, the J call TRBJ2-5; weak D call: TRBD2 (5 bases). Germline loops: CDR1 LNHDA, CDR2 SQIVND (reference sequence). The CDR3 length is 13 residues. V lost 9 bases and J lost 3, with 14 bases in between. CDR3 protein: CASSRRREETQYF. The CDR3 bases are TGTGCCAGCAGCCGGAGGAGAGAAGAGACCCAGTACTTC. Together with reference TRBV19 and TRBJ2-5, the CDR3 gives the full variable domain: DGGITQSPKYLFRKEGQNVTLSCEQNLNHDAMYWYRQDPGQGLRLIYYSQIVNDFQKGDIAEGYSVSREKKESFPLTVTSAQKNPTAFYLCASSRRREETQYFGPGTRLLVL.

This sequence joins TRBV30 and TRBJ1-3; the D gene is possibly TRBD1 (5 bases). V was pared by 8 bases and J by 0 bases, with 11 bases between. CDR3 size: 13 residues. The V gene's germline CDR1 is GTSNPN and CDR2 SVGIG (reference sequence). CDR3 loop: CAGGLSSGNTIYF. Written as DNA, the CDR3 is TGTGCCGGGGGACTGTCCTCTGGAAACACCATATATTTT.

The chain recombines TRBV28 with TRBJ2-3; D uncertain. The V gene lost 0 bases and the J gene lost 2 bases, with 12 bases spanning the gap. This CDR3 has 16 amino acids. Germline CDR1 and CDR2: MDHEN and SYDVKM. The CDR3 DNA reads as TGTGCCAGCAGTTTATGGAGACAACCTTTCACAGATACGCAGTATTTT. Amino acid sequence: CASSLWRQPFTDTQYF.

This clone appeared a few times. The chain recombines TRBV19 with TRBJ2-4, with 8 bases lining up with TRBD2. V trimming: 5 bases; J trimming: 5 bases; junction bases outside the gene matches: 14. The germline gives CDR1 LNHDA, CDR2 SQIVND (reference sequence). This CDR3 spans 17 amino acids. Here the CDR3 reads CASSLSRLLAAQNIQYF. The DNA of the CDR3 is TGTGCCAGTAGTCTCTCCCGCCTACTAGCGGCCCAAAACATTCAGTACTTC.

This chain joins TRBV2 and TRBJ2-5; D is unresolved. The CDR3 is 13 amino acids. Trimming removed 4 bases from V and 1 base from J, with 7 bases in between. CDR1 SNHLY and CDR2 FYNNEI come from the germline V gene. The CDR3 loop is CASSVAAQETQYF. Written as DNA, the CDR3 is TGTGCCAGCAGTGTGGCAGCCCAAGAGACCCAGTACTTC. Based on the CDR3 plus reference TRBV2 and TRBJ2-5, the full variable domain is EPEVTQTPSHQVTQMGQEVILRCVPISNHLYFYWYRQILGQKVEFLVSFYNNEISEKSEIFDDQFSVERPDGSNFTLKIRSTKLEDSAMYFCASSVAAQETQYFGPGTRLLVL.

This rearrangement joins TRBV7-9 to TRBJ2-7; D unclear. The CDR3 is 18 amino acids. The germline V gene has CDR1 SEHNR and CDR2 FQNEAQ (reference sequence). The V end was cut by 1 base, the J end by 2 bases, with 21 bases between. The CDR3 reads CASSLGRNPNAPTYEQYF. CDR3 DNA sequence: TGTGCCAGCAGCTTAGGGCGAAACCCAAACGCCCCAACCTACGAGCAGTACTTC. Full variable domain (remainder filled in from reference TRBV7-9 and TRBJ2-7): DTGVSQNPRHKITKRGQNVTFRCDPISEHNRLYWYRQTLGQGPEFLTYFQNEAQLEKSRLLSDRFSAERPKGSFSTLEIQRTEQGDSAMYLCASSLGRNPNAPTYEQYFGPGTRLTVT.

The genes are TRBV7-3 and TRBJ2-7; D is uncertain. Germline assignment: CDR1 SGHTA and CDR2 FQGTGA. V was clipped by 3 bases and J by 2 bases, with 8 bases between them. The CDR3 length is 13 residues. This CDR3 reads CASSFSAAYEQYF. In DNA, the CDR3 is TGTGCCAGCAGCTTCTCGGCGGCCTACGAGCAGTACTTC. The whole variable domain, remainder taken from reference TRBV7-3 and TRBJ2-7, is GAGVSQTPSNKVTEKGKYVELRCDPISGHTALYWYRQSLGQGPEFLIYFQGTGAADDSGLPNDRFFAVRPEGSVSTLKIQRTERGDSAVYLCASSFSAAYEQYFGPGTRLTVT.

This chain links TRBV29-1 with TRBJ1-1, with 10 nucleotides matching TRBD1. J lost 1 base, V lost 4 bases, and 9 bases had no gene match. Per the germline V gene, CDR1 is SQVTM and CDR2 is ANQGSEA. The CDR3 runs 16 residues. CDR3 DNA: TGCAGCGTTGTACGACAGGGGGCACGTAGGAACACTGAAGCTTTCTTT. Translating it yields CSVVRQGARRNTEAFF.

The rearrangement uses TRBV5-1 and TRBJ2-1; 9 positions agree with TRBD2. The CDR3 contains 15 residues. The trim removed 5 bases at V and 8 bases at J, leaving 11 bases unmatched. CDR1 is SGHRS and CDR2 is YFSETQ in the germline V gene. In nucleotides, the CDR3 is TGCGCCAGCAGTCTCCTAGCGGGGCTTGGAGATGAGCAGTTCTTC. Translation gives CASSLLAGLGDEQFF.